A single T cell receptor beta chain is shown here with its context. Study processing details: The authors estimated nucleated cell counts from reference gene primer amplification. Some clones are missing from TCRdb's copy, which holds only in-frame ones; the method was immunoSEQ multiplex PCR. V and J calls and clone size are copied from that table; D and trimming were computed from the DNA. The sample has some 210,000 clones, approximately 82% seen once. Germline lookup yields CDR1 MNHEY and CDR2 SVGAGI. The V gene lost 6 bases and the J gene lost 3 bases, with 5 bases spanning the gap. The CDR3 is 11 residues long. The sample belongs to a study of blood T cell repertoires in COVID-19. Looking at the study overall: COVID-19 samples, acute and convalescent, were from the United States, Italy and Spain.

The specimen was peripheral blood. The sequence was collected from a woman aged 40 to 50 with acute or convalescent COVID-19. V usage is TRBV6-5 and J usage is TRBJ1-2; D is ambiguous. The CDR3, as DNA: TGTGCCAGCAGACTAGACTATGGCTACACCTTC. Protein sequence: CASRLDYGYTF.